This passage covers 2 T cell receptor beta chains from one sample sequenced in a study of early T cells in non-severe SARS-CoV-2 infection. One entry per CDR3 protein results from TCRdb running MiXCR on the 5' RACE reads. The table includes tens of thousands of distinct CDR3 sequences, over 3.5% detected once. Sequencing was carried out using whole blood. The receptors derive from an adult who was a healthcare worker with PCR-confirmed SARS-CoV-2 infection or an uninfected control (not recorded which).

This clonotype appeared many times. This chain uses TRBV19 with TRBJ2-1, with 11 bases that match TRBD1. The CDR3 is 15 residues long. Germline V lookup: CDR1 LNHDA, CDR2 SQIVND (reference sequence). After removal of 6 bases from V and 11 bases from J, the junction contained 12 bases not matched to a gene. CDR3 sequence (DNA): TGTGCCAGTAGCGCTATTCCGGGACAGGGGGTTCAGCAGTTCTTC. This codes for CASSAIPGQGVQQFF.

This clonotype was seen many times. The chain couples TRBV12-3 or TRBV12-4 to TRBJ1-1, with D hard to call. The CDR3 extends over 15 amino acids. Trimming took off 3 bases at V and 1 base at J, with 12 bases between the two ends. This chain's CDR3 is CASSLREGKNTEAFF. The CDR3 DNA reads TGTGCCAGCAGTTTGCGGGAGGGCAAGAACACTGAAGCTTTCTTT.